The entry below describes one T cell receptor beta chain. In its sample, this clonotype was seen a few times. The clone's antigen remains unknown. No base qualities exist here, and no much larger clone lies one base off it. Its CDR3 holds 14 amino acids, cysteine through phenylalanine. Just CDR3 DNA is preserved here, 42 bases in frame from base 1. As encoded in the germline V gene, CDR1 is SGHVS while CDR2 is FNYEAQ. Cut back by 5 bases and 0 bases, the V and J ends lie 9 bases apart. The data were obtained in a study of blood T cells in healthy people across ages (dated by TCRdb to the mid-2010s). Context from the whole study: Template switching captured roughly one uniquely barcoded TCR beta cDNA molecule per two T cells in model experiments. Age-related changes in TCR beta repertoire diversity were measured in the study by deep sequencing normalized with unique cDNA molecular identifiers. Donors were grouped into four age groups: young (average 16 years), middle-aged (39), aged (62) and long-lived (over 80). Donors of different ages were randomly distributed across sequencing lanes to avoid experimental bias. Using the same blood draw, the study looked at two additional independent replicas of 1 million unique cDNA reads for two donors, one aged 18 to 30 and the other aged 80 or older. Study-wide findings and limitations: Compared with the aged group, the long-lived group had more naive CD4+ T cells, fewer expanded clones and increased TCR diversity, a pattern suggesting age selection. Observed TCR beta diversity per million T cells fell roughly linearly with age, and a significant reduction was already apparent by age around 36. Conclusive comparison of naive and antigen-experienced compartments was prevented by the profiling of bulk unsorted PBMCs. Estimates of total diversity from one million sequenced T cells were regarded as lower bounds and underestimates. Because donor CMV infection status was unknown, age-related changes in expanded clonotypes were potentially confounded. There was a strong correlation between observed TCR beta diversity and the percentage of naive T cells measured by flow cytometry.

The approximately 39 donors, aged about 6 to 90 years, were systemically healthy Caucasian individuals from Russia. Each donor gave around 9.9 milliliters of peripheral blood, collected into EDTA-treated Vacutainer tubes. Ficoll-Paque density-gradient centrifugation was used to isolate PBMCs, with at least 6.5 million per sample. Trizol reagent was used to extract total RNA from the PBMCs, yielding at least 5.5 micrograms per sample. Naive CD45RAhigh/CD27high T cell percentages were measured by flow cytometry on a PBMC aliquot from every donor. The receptor library was made with 5' RACE. Sequencer: Illumina HiSeq 2500. The second PCR ran for roughly 7 to 12 cycles and used a J-beta primer mix along with a sample-barcoded 5' primer. A template-switch 5' adaptor carrying 12 random nucleotides introduced a unique molecular identifier onto each TCR beta cDNA molecule. At least 2.5 million CDR3-containing paired-end reads were obtained from each sample. All of the RNA was converted into first-strand cDNA using the Mint cDNA synthesis kit, with a TRBC-specific oligonucleotide serving as the primer. Following uracil-DNA glycosylase treatment, a first 18-cycle PCR with universal primers M1SS and BC2_uni_R was performed on all cDNA. The authors' pipeline ran thus. Normalization of each sample was performed by random selection of 1 million high-quality reads, each carrying a distinct molecular identifier. Reads with shared molecular identifiers were discarded instead of being binned into consensus sequences. MiTCR, with a Q25 quality threshold and the strictest error-elimination algorithm, was used for CDR3 identification, clonotype clustering and error correction. A nonparametric unseen species model using Euler transformation provided a lower-bound estimate of total TCR beta diversity. Starting from the raw public reads, TCRdb applied fastp trimming at Q25, assembled clones with MiXCR and retained in-frame beta chains. Every distinct CDR3 protein forms one entry, paired with its most common genes and DNA. TCRdb's processing, not the study's, gives the V and J calls here. Within this sample are under 2 million distinct CDR3 sequences, with almost 35% of them counted one time only. The top ten clones comprise approximately 10% of the sample.

The sample consisted of blood. Recombination linked TRBV7-6 to TRBJ2-3; the D gene identity is not certain. The TCR was taken from a woman aged 25 to 39 in good health. The CDR3 protein: CASSRIGSTDTQYF. The nucleotides are TGTGCCAGCAGCCGAATCGGGAGCACAGATACGCAGTATTTT.